A single T cell receptor beta chain is shown here with its context. Its cognate antigen is unknown. This CDR3 spans 15 amino acids. V was clipped by 5 bases and J by 3 bases, with 15 bases between them. The V gene's germline CDR1 is SEHNR and CDR2 FQNEAQ (reference sequence). This specimen comes from a study of Graves' ophthalmopathy and Graves' hyperthyroidism. RNA transcripts were the template, and TCR beta CDR3 regions were amplified from them. First-round RT-PCR used HTBI primers; second-round multiplex PCR followed. MiXCR was run by TCRdb on the multiplex PCR reads, yielding one entry per CDR3 protein. Here the sample spans approximately 540,000 distinct CDR3 sequences, under 45% being singletons. Study-wide results and caveats: Detected in blood as well were most expanded thyroid clonotypes with frequency above 0.001.

Material for sequencing was peripheral blood or thyroid tissue (not recorded which). This receptor was identified in an adult man with Graves' hyperthyroidism. This sequence joins TRBV7-9 and TRBJ2-3, with D possibly matching TRBD2 (6 bases). The CDR3 DNA reads as TGTGCCAGCAGCCCCCGGAGGGTGGGAACAGATACGCAGTATTTT. Amino acids: CASSPRRVGTDTQYF.